The 9 T cell receptor beta chains listed next were all sequenced from one sample in a study of T cells in Graves' hyperthyroidism and ophthalmopathy. Amplified TCR beta CDR3 regions derived from RNA transcripts. The HTBI primer set drove a first-round RT-PCR of the TCR CDR3. TCRdb analysed the multiplex PCR reads with MiXCR anew, one entry per CDR3 protein. The repertoire holds roughly 580,000 distinct CDR3 sequences, 35% to 55% seen once, with about 7.9% in the top ten. The sample was peripheral blood or thyroid tissue (not recorded which). These receptor sequences come from a woman younger than 35 with Graves' hyperthyroidism.

The CDR3 DNA sequence: TGTGCCACCAGCAGAGGCGGGGAGCTGTTTTTT. It codes for CATSRGGELFF. This chain joins TRBV15 and TRBJ2-2; D unclear. Looked up from germline, CDR1 is LNHNV and CDR2 is YYDKDF (reference sequence). The CDR3 spans 11 residues. V was cut by 1 base and J by 7 bases, with 1 base left in between.

J is TRBJ1-5 and V is TRBV7-9; weak D call: TRBD1 (6 bases). CDR3 length equals 16 residues. V lost 5 bases to trimming and J lost 5 bases, with 19 bases between them. Germline-derived CDR1 and CDR2 are SEHNR and FQNEAQ (reference sequence). The CDR3 DNA reads as TGTGCCAGCAGCCCCGGGGGCGAGTTTTTATATCAGCCCCAGCATTTT. It encodes CASSPGGEFLYQPQHF.

Notes on this clonotype: One end of the junction fails to match germline, which may point to a read error. The chain combines TRBV25-1 with TRBJ2-2; the D is unclear. There are 13 residues in the CDR3. CDR1 is MGHDK and CDR2 is SYGVNS in the germline V gene. Written as DNA, the CDR3 is TGCGCCGGCAGTGAGGATCCCACCGGGGAGCTGTTTTTT. Amino acids: CAGSEDPTGELFF.

CDR3 residues: CSATSGGNVLTF. CDR3 coding DNA: TGCAGCGCGACCTCCGGGGGGAACGTCCTGACTTTC. The rearrangement joins TRBV29-1 to TRBJ2-6; 7 nucleotides line up with TRBD2. The V segment lost 7 bases and the J segment 10 bases; nucleotides outside the gene matches: 7. CDR3 size: 12 residues. CDR1 is SQVTM, CDR2 ANQGSEA, per germline.

The V and J genes are TRBV24-1 and TRBJ1-2; TRBD1 is a possible D gene (5 bases). This CDR3 is built from 12 residues. Germline CDR1 reads KGHDR; CDR2 reads SFDVKD. V lost 7 bases to trimming and J lost 4 bases, with 9 bases between them. The chain's CDR3 is CATRGGAYGYTF. For the CDR3, the DNA is TGTGCCACCAGGGGCGGGGCCTATGGCTACACCTTC.

CDR3 sequence (DNA): TGTGCCAGCAGCTACGTCGGGACAGGCGGAAACACCATATATTTT. Translated, it gives CASSYVGTGGNTIYF. The gene calls are TRBV11-2 and TRBJ1-3, with 8 bases aligning to TRBD1. V lost 4 bases, J lost 4 bases, and 6 bases stayed unmatched. The CDR3 length is 15 residues. CDR1 is SGHAT and CDR2 is FQNNGV in the germline V gene. The full variable domain, completed using reference TRBV11-2 and TRBJ1-3, is EAGVAQSPRYKIIEKRQSVAFWCNPISGHATLYWYQQILGQGPKLLIQFQNNGVVDDSQLPKDRFSAERLKGVDSTLKIQPAKLEDSAVYLCASSYVGTGGNTIYFGEGSWLTVV.

This sequence joins TRBV6-6 and TRBJ2-7, with 12 positions matching TRBD2. Germline CDR1 MNHNY, CDR2 SVGAGI (reference sequence). The length of the CDR3 is 15 residues. V shed 6 bases, J shed 3 bases, and the junction held 6 bases outside the gene matches. The CDR3 loop is CASRGTSGYDYEQYF. CDR3 nucleotide sequence: TGTGCCAGCAGGGGGACTAGCGGGTATGACTACGAGCAGTACTTC.

This chain joins TRBV5-1 and TRBJ2-5; D may be TRBD1 (6 bases). The germline gives CDR1 SGHRS, CDR2 YFSETQ. The CDR3 consists of 14 residues. Trimming stripped 4 bases from V and 0 bases from J, with 10 bases between. CDR3 DNA sequence: TGCGCCAGCAGCCGGACAGAATACCAAGAGACCCAGTACTTC. Its translation is CASSRTEYQETQYF.

V usage is TRBV6-4 and J usage is TRBJ2-5; unclear D gene. CDR3 size: 16 residues. Trimming cost V 4 bases and J 5 bases, with 20 bases left between them. Per germline, CDR1 MRHNA and CDR2 SNTAGT. CDR3 sequence reads: CASSAEEQPRRETQYF. The CDR3 nucleotides read TGTGCCAGCAGTGCTGAGGAGCAACCCCGACGGGAGACCCAGTACTTC.